The clone carrying this T cell receptor (beta chain) occurred once. The second PCR ran 7 to 11 cycles with a sample-barcoded 5' primer and J-beta primers. TCRdb fed the 5' RACE reads into MiXCR, producing one record per CDR3 protein. The table records about a million distinct CDR3 sequences, around 54% of them present only once. CDR1 is DFQATT and CDR2 is SNEGSKA in the germline V gene (reference sequence). V lost 1 base and J lost 2; bases outside the gene matches: 6. The CDR3 sequence is 16 residues long. The data are from a study of blood T cells in healthy people across ages. The sample taken for sequencing was blood. The receptor comes from an older woman in good health. This rearrangement joins TRBV20-1 to TRBJ2-3; 10 positions agree with TRBD2. The CDR3 sequence: CSARAPGLAFTDTQYF. The CDR3 coding sequence is TGCAGTGCTAGAGCTCCGGGACTAGCGTTCACAGATACGCAGTATTTT.